These 20 T cell receptor beta chains were sequenced from one sample in a study of cytomegalovirus exposure and HLA in healthy donors. The primer mix had 60 Vbeta and 13 Jbeta primers. Repertoires were generated with immunoSEQ multiplex PCR, while TCRdb's copy carries only in-frame clones and drops some. This sample has approximately 130,000 clones, with about 76% found just once. Material for sequencing was PBMCs. The receptors here all came from a man between 18 and 35 years old in good health and CMV-seronegative.

The CDR3 region is CASSEYGGSGELFF. The CDR3 DNA reads TGTGCCAGCAGTGAATACGGTGGTTCGGGGGAGCTGTTTTTT. The chain links TRBV25-1 to TRBJ2-2; D is ambiguous. Germline CDR1 reads MGHDK; CDR2 reads SYGVNS. V gave up 0 bases and J gave up 8 bases, with 10 bases separating them. The CDR3 runs to 14 residues.

The chain carries TRBV4-2 and TRBJ1-6; 9 bases fit TRBD1. Germline assignment: CDR1 LGHNA and CDR2 YNFKEQ. CDR3 length equals 15 residues. Trimming took 3 bases from V and 10 from J; bases not matched to a gene: 7. DNA of the CDR3: TGTGCCAGCAGCCAGGACCGGGACAGGGACTCACCCCTCCACTTT. Protein product: CASSQDRDRDSPLHF.

This clone was found once. The sample contains more than one DNA sequence encoding this CDR3. The chain couples TRBV28 to TRBJ1-2, with D possibly being TRBD1 (6 bases). Looked up from germline, CDR1 is MDHEN and CDR2 is SYDVKM. The length of the CDR3 is 13 residues. Trimming took 2 bases from V and 2 from J, leaving 6 bases between them. The CDR3 is CASSLTGNYGYTF. CDR3 nucleotides: TGTGCCAGCAGTTTAACAGGGAACTATGGCTACACCTTC.

The chain employs TRBV9 and TRBJ2-1, with a tentative D call TRBD1 (5 bases). Germline CDR1 reads SGDLS; CDR2 reads YYNGEE. V gave up 3 bases and J gave up 4 bases, with 8 bases separating them. The CDR3 is made up of 13 amino acids. The CDR3 region is CASSEGPYNEQFF. The DNA of the CDR3 is TGTGCCAGCAGCGAGGGGCCTTACAATGAGCAGTTCTTC. Full variable domain (remainder filled in from reference TRBV9 and TRBJ2-1): DSGVTQTPKHLITATGQRVTLRCSPRSGDLSVYWYQQSLDQGLQFLIQYYNGEERAKGNILERFSAQQFPDLHSELNLSSLELGDSALYFCASSEGPYNEQFFGPGTRLTVL.

This clone was recorded only once. The chain combines TRBV2 with TRBJ2-2; TRBD1 aligns across 8 bases. V lost 10 bases to trimming and J lost 0 bases; unmatched junction nucleotides: 16. In germline, CDR1 is SNHLY, CDR2 FYNNEI. The CDR3 loop spans 18 amino acids. CDR3 loop: CATPGMDRDDTNTGELFF. CDR3 sequence (DNA): TGTGCCACCCCTGGTATGGACAGGGACGATACGAACACCGGGGAGCTGTTTTTT.

The chain uses TRBV18 and TRBJ2-5; the match to TRBD1 covers 9 bases. This CDR3 is built from 16 residues. The V and J ends lost 3 bases and 5 bases, in that order; junction bases with no gene match: 10. Germline V gene lookup returns CDR1 KGHSH and CDR2 LQKENI. The CDR3 is CASSPSQQGAGETQYF. For the CDR3, the DNA is TGTGCCAGCTCACCCTCCCAACAGGGGGCTGGGGAGACCCAGTACTTC.

V and J are TRBV7-2 and TRBJ1-2; TRBD1 matches at 9 bases. The CDR3 extends over 14 amino acids. V dropped 5 bases and J dropped 7; count of bases not matched to a gene: 8. Germline V CDR1 and CDR2: SGHTA, FQGNSA. CDR3 nucleotides: TGTGCCAGCAGCCGGGACAGGGATGGCGGTGGCTACACCTTC. Protein: CASSRDRDGGGYTF.

This clone was counted a few times. V usage is TRBV4-3 and J usage is TRBJ1-1; TRBD1 might be the D (6 bases). Deletions cut 3 bases from V and 1 base from J, with 9 bases between. Germline V CDR1 and CDR2: LGHNA, YSLEER. The CDR3 runs to 14 residues. The CDR3 spells CASSQAQGNTEAFF. The CDR3 DNA reads as TGCGCCAGCAGCCAGGCACAGGGGAACACTGAAGCTTTCTTT.

The CDR3 protein is CASSQPPGQGLGTPLHF. CDR3 bases: TGTGCCAGCAGCCAGCCCCCGGGACAGGGGTTAGGGACACCCCTCCACTTT. The chain combines TRBV4-2 with TRBJ1-6, with 10 bases aligning to TRBD1. The V segment lost 3 bases and the J segment 11 bases; nucleotides outside the gene matches: 13. Germline V gene lookup returns CDR1 LGHNA and CDR2 YNFKEQ. The CDR3 length is 17 residues.

The CDR3 bases are TGCGCCAGCAGCTTACGCGCGGTGAACACTGAAGCTTTCTTT. The encoded protein is CASSLRAVNTEAFF. The chain employs TRBV5-1 and TRBJ1-1, with D unresolved. Germline CDR1 is SGHRS and CDR2 is YFSETQ. The CDR3 has 14 residues. The V end was cut by 2 bases, the J end by 0 bases, with 8 bases between.

Here the CDR3 reads CASTSPGPDRVGEETQYF. The CDR3 coding sequence is TGTGCCAGCACATCACCGGGCCCAGACAGGGTTGGTGAAGAGACCCAGTACTTC. The J gene is TRBJ2-5, the V gene TRBV11-1; 7 nucleotides match TRBD1. CDR3 length: 18 amino acids. After removal of 7 bases from V and 3 bases from J, the junction contained 20 bases not matched to a gene. Germline V gene data show CDR1 as SGHAT and CDR2 as FQDESV (reference sequence).

The chain combines TRBV4-1 with TRBJ1-4; 9 nucleotides align to TRBD1. Germline V gene data show CDR1 as MGHRA and CDR2 as YSYEKL. V shed 3 bases, J shed 15 bases, and the junction held 11 bases outside the gene matches. The CDR3 totals 14 residues. The CDR3 reads CASSQGQGRHGLFF. CDR3 DNA sequence: TGCGCCAGCAGCCAGGGACAGGGCCGTCATGGATTGTTTTTT.

The gene calls are TRBV6-5 and TRBJ2-7, with 8 positions matching TRBD1. The V gene's germline CDR1 is MNHEY and CDR2 SVGAGI. This CDR3 has 15 amino acids. With V trimmed by 7 bases and J by 1 base, 9 bases remained unmatched. CDR3 DNA: TGTGCCAGCATCGTTGACAGGGGAAAATCCTACGAGCAGTACTTC. As protein: CASIVDRGKSYEQYF.

This clone was counted between two and nine times. The identical CDR3 is also encoded by other nucleotide sequences in the sample. The J gene is TRBJ2-1, the V gene TRBV5-1; 7 positions agree with TRBD2. The CDR3 is made up of 15 amino acids. V was clipped by 2 bases and J by 0 bases; unmatched bases: 2. Germline CDR1 is SGHRS and CDR2 is YFSETQ. CDR3 amino acids: CASSLAGSSYNEQFF. For the CDR3, the DNA is TGCGCCAGCAGCTTAGCGGGGAGCTCCTACAATGAGCAGTTCTTC. The variable domain in full, completed from reference TRBV5-1 and TRBJ2-1, reads KAGVTQTPRYLIKTRGQQVTLSCSPISGHRSVSWYQQTPGQGLQFLFEYFSETQRNKGNFPGRFSGRQFSNSRSEMNVSTLELGDSALYLCASSLAGSSYNEQFFGPGTRLTVL.

The J gene is TRBJ1-6, the V gene TRBV6-6; 7 bases fit TRBD1. The CDR3 loop spans 16 amino acids. The germline CDR1 and CDR2 sequences are MNHNY and SVGAGI (reference sequence). Germline trimming cut 11 bases from V and 10 bases from J; bases unmatched to any gene: 20. CDR3 amino acids: CAALSGRVTGDSPLHF. Here the CDR3 DNA reads TGTGCCGCGCTGAGCGGGAGGGTCACAGGGGACTCACCCCTCCACTTT.

The chain carries TRBV19 and TRBJ2-7; 8 bases match TRBD1. The CDR3 consists of 15 residues. Looked up from germline, CDR1 is LNHDA and CDR2 is SQIVND (reference sequence). The V gene end was trimmed by 5 bases and the J gene end by 5 bases; junction bases not matched to a gene: 11. CDR3 amino acids: CASSPYRDRPHEQYF. In nucleotides, the CDR3 is TGTGCCAGTAGTCCTTACCGGGACAGGCCACACGAGCAGTACTTC.

V is TRBV9 and J is TRBJ2-7; possible D gene TRBD2, 5 bases. The V end was cut by 4 bases, the J end by 6 bases, with 8 bases between. CDR3 length equals 11 residues. Looked up from germline, CDR1 is SGDLS and CDR2 is YYNGEE. The CDR3 loop reads CASSHSGEQYF. The CDR3 DNA follows: TGTGCCAGCAGCCACAGCGGCGAGCAGTACTTC.

This clone appeared a single time. The V gene is TRBV7-3, the J gene TRBJ2-1, with a possible D match to TRBD2 (6 bases). The ends were cut back, 5 bases at V and 3 bases at J, with 14 bases in the middle. Germline lookup yields CDR1 SGHTA and CDR2 FQGTGA. The CDR3 contains 15 residues. This chain's CDR3 is CASSPVGGSYNEQFF. The CDR3 nucleotides read TGTGCCAGCAGCCCTGTGGGGGGAAGCTACAATGAGCAGTTCTTC.

The table lists this clone with a few counts. This sequence joins TRBV7-3 and TRBJ2-3; TRBD1 matches at 8 bases. V lost 9 bases and J lost 7; bases outside the gene matches: 9. Germline V lookup: CDR1 SGHTA, CDR2 FQGTGA. CDR3 length: 13 residues. CDR3 bases: TGTGCCAGTGGGCACAGGGGGAGACATACGCAGTATTTT. Protein sequence: CASGHRGRHTQYF.

V is TRBV12-5 and J is TRBJ1-2; D unresolved. Looked up from germline, CDR1 is LGHNT and CDR2 is FRNRAP. The CDR3 is 18 residues long. Trimming took 7 bases from V and 6 from J, leaving 30 bases between them. The CDR3 DNA follows: TGTGCTAGTGACAGCCCTGCGGGGTTGCACCCCCCTCTTAATGGCTACACCTTC. It translates to CASDSPAGLHPPLNGYTF.